This T cell receptor beta chain comes out of a study of cytomegalovirus exposure and HLA in healthy donors (dated by TCRdb to 2015 to 2018). About the full investigation: According to an earlier analysis of 587 of the donors, 150 million to 200 million T cells yielded roughly 110 million unique TCR beta sequences and approximately 280 Gb of sequence data. An early release covering more than 500 HLA-typed donors comprised about 300 gigabases of sequencing data and around 86 million unique TCR sequences. The genetic ancestry cluster associated with self-reported Caucasian donors included about 81% of the approximately 430 genotyped donors. The study aimed to test whether signatures of past pathogen exposure could be identified by cataloging public T cell receptors. The study used immunosequencing to profile the T cell repertoires of 666 subjects and linked those repertoires to cytomegalovirus serostatus. A separate validation cohort of approximately 120 different subjects was used in addition to the roughly 640-subject first cohort. The study combined high-throughput TCR immunosequencing, statistical association of individual TCRs with disease status, and machine learning to predict cytomegalovirus infection status. A later analysis re-analyzed previously published TCR beta repertoires from roughly 630 donors and added high-resolution HLA genotyping to study TCR occurrence patterns. In the later analysis, no new phenotypic data were used to find candidate immune exposures; instead, reliance was placed on TCR beta sequences and their occurrence across donors. An earlier analysis of approximately 500 of the donors applied high-throughput TCR beta sequencing to assess whether each TCR beta V gene segment acted as functional or pseudogenic. Donor age, sex, ethnicity and CMV serostatus were compiled alongside the repertoire data. A later genetic analysis used genome-wide SNP genotypes for about three fifths of the 666 donors, treating that subset as a discovery cohort. All discovery cohort repertoires had been generated using a single sequencing platform. HLA typing included class I and class II loci at four-digit resolution. The number of donors typed differed by locus, with about 629-630 for A, B, C, DRB1 and DQB1, roughly 520 for DQA1, over 600 for DPA1, and 450 to 480 for DPB1. Because of strong linkage in the cohort, 5 or 6 DR-DQ haplotypes were treated as single units for association and clustering. Across some 400 genotyped donors of the cohort, an average of about 240,000 unique TCR beta nucleotide sequences per donor were sequenced, and roughly a sixth of those sequences were non-productive. What the research found in general, with its limitations: Because some donors lacked HLA typing at each locus, the association tests relied only on the typed subset. Compared with the 666-donor mean, donors in an Asian-associated ancestry cluster had fewer N-insertions in productive TCRs, according to a later genetic analysis. It was suggested by the authors that the approach could potentially be generalized to other disease states and immunological phenotypes. Sequencing depth was assumed to be roughly uniform across donors in the presence/absence analyses, though that assumption may not hold. In a later analysis, the rate of TCR association differed among HLA loci, with DRB1 alleles having the most associated TCRs and HLA-C alleles having the fewest. Broadly in line with IMGT annotations, most TCR beta V segments showed up in productive rearrangements about 90% or about 30% of the time in an earlier analysis of approximately 600 of the donors. Assigning TCR associations to individual alleles was difficult when HLA alleles, especially DR and DQ, strongly co-occurred. A later analysis found that HLA-associated TCR beta chains were more clonally expanded and had lower generation probabilities than equally common non-associated chains. In this cohort, only TCR beta chains were sequenced, and detectable features were limited by the absence of alpha or paired-chain data. A few of the identified cytomegalovirus-associated TCR beta chains were confirmed in vitro to be specific for cytomegalovirus antigens. In a later analysis, most CMV-associated TCR beta chains were found to appear HLA-restricted, with HLA associations seemingly driven largely by CMV exposure. Cytomegalovirus status was reported to be diagnosed by the classifier with high specificity and sensitivity in both the original and validation cohorts. Some IMGT-functional V segments, including TRBV6-2 and TRBV6-3, could not be distinguished by the 87-base-pair reads and were therefore excluded. The sequencing pipeline was judged likely to have produced a cluster of highly shared sequence variants as a technical artifact. An association between a missense DCLRE1C variant and V-gene and J-gene trimming of TCR beta chains was found in a later genetic analysis and replicated in an independent cohort. At a false discovery rate of 0.05, a later analysis linked about 17,000 TCR beta sequences to specific HLA alleles. According to a later analysis, parvovirus B19, influenza, CMV and Epstein-Barr virus appeared linked to several top co-occurrence clusters. While some public TCRs were present in many individuals, most TCR sequences turned up only very rarely across donors. Linkage disequilibrium might explain the correlated functional status among segregating V segments, but an unknown experimental factor could not be ruled out. The only immune exposure information available for the cohort was CMV serostatus. A further reported finding was that TCR beta sequences accurately predicted the HLA-A and HLA-B alleles for most subjects in the first cohort. Over 15 rarely observed V segments, including chromosome 9 orphons, were excluded from the earlier analysis of some 590 of the donors because counts were too low. The study gave a list of 150 to 200 TCR beta chains associated with cytomegalovirus.

In total, fewer than 750 healthy bone marrow donors made up the cohort. All cohort members were sampled while nominally healthy, although unrecorded immune exposures were likely present. The donor was CMV seropositive and belonged to the group of a few hundred seropositive cohort members. Every donor gave a peripheral blood sample, and the peripheral blood mononuclear cells from that sample were used for TCR beta sequencing. The Qiagen DNeasy Blood Extraction Kit was used to extract genomic DNA from the blood cell samples. Points on this clone: Its specific antigen is unknown. No quality values exist for individual bases; no much larger clone is one base distant.

Library generation was performed with the immunoSEQ multiplex PCR assay. For the multiplex PCR, a mixture combining 60 forward primers for TCR Vbeta segments and 13 reverse primers for TCR Jbeta segments was used. The CDR3 region of rearranged TCR beta genes was amplified from genomic DNA with a multiplex PCR assay. Amplified TCR beta libraries were sequenced as 87-base-pair reads on the Illumina HiSeq System. The published analysis was carried out like this. In a later analysis, roughly 80 million unique TCR beta chains were counted across the roughly 670 repertoires, and approximately 11 million of these chains were shared by at least two donors. Raw reads were error-corrected and collapsed into unique sequences with a nearest-neighbor algorithm that merged closely related sequences to remove PCR and sequencing errors. V, D and J gene segments were assigned by aligning CDR3 sequences to IMGT reference sequences. Each retained sequence needed at least a six-nucleotide match to both a V gene segment and a J gene segment. A rearrangement was called productive if the CDR3 had no stop codons and remained in frame with V and J, and every other rearrangement was called non-productive. Following IMGT convention, CDR3 was defined as the stretch from the second conserved V-encoded cysteine to the conserved J-encoded phenylalanine. In an earlier analysis of around 640 of the donors, sequences lacking an unambiguous match to a single V gene segment were excluded. An earlier analysis of around 600 of the donors classified V segments as functional when productive rearrangements were above 56.7% and as segregating when the standard deviation between donors was above 5%. A statistical classification framework was built to diagnose cytomegalovirus status from the catalog of TCR beta chain sequences. A later analysis assigned V and J genes by comparing TCR nucleotide sequences with IMGT/GENE-DB human TR gene sequences. Using the TCRdist pipeline, a later analysis assigned CDR3 sequences along with most-parsimonious VDJ recombination scenarios. A later analysis defined each TCR beta chain by its CDR3 amino acid sequence plus V-gene family, and excluded reads lacking a unique V-gene family. In a later analysis, several hundred highly shared, low-generation-probability nucleotide sequences were removed to address suspected cross-contamination and a sequencing artifact. A later analysis calculated a clonal expansion index for each public chain from normalized within-repertoire ranks of inferred template counts. A later analysis computed generation probabilities with a VDJ recombination model fitted to out-of-frame rearrangements, and checked the results against IGoR. A later analysis scored TCR-TCR, TCR-HLA and TCR-CMV co-occurrence with hypergeometric tests, applying a repertoire-size bias correction to TCR pairs. To estimate false discovery rates, a later analysis permuted the HLA or CMV assignments 20 times. In a later analysis, co-occurring TCRs were grouped using DBSCAN, with TCRdist sequence similarity added in when clustering inside HLA-allele-positive subsets. Co-occurrence clustering excluded repertoires with fewer than 30,000 or more than 120,000 public chains, plus five with anomalous nucleotide sharing. Not all clones reach the TCRdb copy of this immuneACCESS table, which keeps in-frame sequences only. Checked studies attribute under half of the gap to unresolved V genes and leave the rest unexplained. The V and J calls and the clone size are those of that table, but D and trimming were determined from the DNA. This sample is represented by approximately 170,000 clones; under 85% of them were singletons. 5.4% of the sample comes from the top ten.

CDR1 and CDR2, per the germline V gene, are SGHDN and FVKESK. Spanning cysteine to phenylalanine, the CDR3 consists of 15 amino acids. Of all the DNA, just the CDR3 is kept, 45 bases in frame from base 1. Trimming at the junction amounts to 6 bases on V and 2 bases on J, and the germline ends lie 17 bases apart. Sample: PBMCs. This sequence uses TRBV14 and TRBJ2-7; a tentative D match to TRBD1 spans 5 bases. This TCR came from a young woman in good health and CMV-seropositive. The nucleotide sequence is given as TGTGCCAGCAGTGTGACAGACACCCACACCTACGAGCAGTACTTC. It specifies CASSVTDTHTYEQYF. Beyond the CDR3, the reference TRBV14 and TRBJ2-7 genes provide the residues; the full variable domain reads: EAGVTQFPSHSVIEKGQTVTLRCDPISGHDNLYWYRRVMGKEIKFLLHFVKESKQDESGMPNNRFLAERTGGTYSTLKVQPAELEDSGVYFCASSVTDTHTYEQYFGPGTRLTVT.